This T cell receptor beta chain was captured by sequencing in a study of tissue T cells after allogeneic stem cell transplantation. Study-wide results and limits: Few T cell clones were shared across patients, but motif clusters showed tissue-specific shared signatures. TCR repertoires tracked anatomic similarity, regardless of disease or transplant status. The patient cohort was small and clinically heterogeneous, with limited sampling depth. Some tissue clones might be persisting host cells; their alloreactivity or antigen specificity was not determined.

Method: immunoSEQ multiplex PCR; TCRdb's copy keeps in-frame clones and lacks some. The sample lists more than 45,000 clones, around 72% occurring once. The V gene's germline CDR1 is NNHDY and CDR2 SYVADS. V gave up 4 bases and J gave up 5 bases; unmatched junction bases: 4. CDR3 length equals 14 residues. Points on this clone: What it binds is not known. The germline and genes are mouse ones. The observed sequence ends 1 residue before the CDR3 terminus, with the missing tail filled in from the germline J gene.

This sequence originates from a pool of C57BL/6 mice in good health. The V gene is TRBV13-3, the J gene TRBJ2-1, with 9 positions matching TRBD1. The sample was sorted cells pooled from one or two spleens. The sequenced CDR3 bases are TGTGCCAGCAGTTACAGGGGGCGGAATGCTGAGCAGTTC. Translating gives CASSYRGRNAEQF. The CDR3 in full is CASSYRGRNAEQFF.